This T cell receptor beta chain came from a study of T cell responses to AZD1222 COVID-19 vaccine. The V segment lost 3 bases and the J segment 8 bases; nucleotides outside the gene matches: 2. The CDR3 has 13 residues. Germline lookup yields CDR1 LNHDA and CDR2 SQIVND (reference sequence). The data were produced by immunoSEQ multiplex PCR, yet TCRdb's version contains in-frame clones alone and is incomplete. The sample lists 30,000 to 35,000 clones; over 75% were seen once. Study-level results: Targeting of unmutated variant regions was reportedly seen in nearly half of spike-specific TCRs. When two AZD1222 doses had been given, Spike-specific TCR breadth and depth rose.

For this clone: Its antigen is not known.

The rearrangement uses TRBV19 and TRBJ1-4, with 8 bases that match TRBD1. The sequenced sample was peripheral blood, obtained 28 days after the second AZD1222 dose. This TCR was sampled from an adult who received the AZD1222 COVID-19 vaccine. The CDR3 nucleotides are TGTGCCAGTAGTATCCGACAGGGGGAAAAACTGTTTTTT. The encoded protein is CASSIRQGEKLFF.